The source of this TCR beta chain is a study of T cell repertoires in cytomegalovirus infection. Study overall: HLA-C-restricted CMV epitopes, recently identified, and well-studied HLA-B-restricted ones were used by the study. Matching HLA type, along with CMV infection, was indicated by public TCR beta signatures. Study observations and caveats: Dominating the ex vivo response were HLA-C-restricted CMV-specific TCR beta clonotypes.

The germline V gene has CDR1 SGHVS and CDR2 FQNEAQ. There are 15 residues in the CDR3. V lost 3 bases and J lost 5, with 16 bases in between. Concerning this clonotype: Its specificity is unknown.

Via MiXCR, TCRdb re-called the reads, giving one row per CDR3 protein. The table records 350,000 to 400,000 distinct CDR3 sequences, roughly 34% of them present only once. This sequence was found in a human donor in good health (CMV status not recorded). Some clones in this sample may be carry-over from other donors' samples. The source material was cultured PBMCs, sampled from culture after CMV antigen stimulation. The chain combines TRBV7-8 with TRBJ2-5; D is ambiguous. CDR3 amino acids: CASSFQLPIPETQYF. The CDR3 region has the DNA TGTGCCAGCAGCTTCCAACTACCGATACCCGAGACCCAGTACTTC.